The 2 T cell receptor beta chains presented below share a single source sample, sequenced in a study of shared clonotypes between healthy human individuals. Here immunoSEQ multiplex PCR was the method, and the copy in TCRdb shows in-frame clones only, minus some. The table has more than 850,000 clones, roughly 74% seen once; the top ten hold roughly 0.56%. Sample: memory CD4+ T cells from PBMCs. The subset was: CD45RA-negative fraction. These receptor sequences come from a man between 18 and 35 years old in good health. Some clones in this sample may be carry-over from other donors' samples.

The rearrangement uses TRBV2 and TRBJ2-7, with 9 bases fitting TRBD1. CDR3 length: 13 amino acids. The V gene end was trimmed by 11 bases and the J gene end by 6 bases; junction bases not matched to a gene: 11. The germline CDR1 and CDR2 sequences are SNHLY and FYNNEI. Here the CDR3 reads CAGRDRVVSEQYF. Written as DNA, the CDR3 is TGTGCCGGCCGGGACAGGGTGGTAAGCGAGCAGTACTTC.

CDR3 in amino acids: CASSFGGASGRGETQYF. CDR3 nucleotide sequence: TGTGCCAGCAGTTTTGGGGGGGCTAGCGGGAGAGGGGAGACCCAGTACTTC. The J gene is TRBJ2-5, the V gene TRBV28; 10 positions match TRBD2. J was trimmed by 5 bases and V by 3 bases; bases with no gene match: 12. The CDR3 spans 17 residues. Germline V CDR1 and CDR2: MDHEN, SYDVKM.